This passage covers 29 T cell receptor beta chains from one sample sequenced in a study of T-cell reconstitution after alpha-beta-depleted transplantation in children. Unique molecular identifiers were incorporated when the TCRbeta library was constructed. TCRdb used MiXCR to reprocess the PCR reads, holding one entry per CDR3 protein. The sample records around 800,000 distinct CDR3 sequences, under 20% being singletons. Material: PBMCs, mostly from graft donor cells, obtained 360 days after TCRalphabeta/CD19-depleted stem cell transplant. The receptor source for this set is a male patient between 5 and 17 years old who had a stem cell transplant for acute lymphoblastic leukemia, so the T cells may come from the graft donor.

A few counts support this clonotype. The chain employs TRBV7-8 and TRBJ2-7; maybe TRBD2 (6 bases). Trimming shortened V by 0 bases and J by 4 bases, and 16 bases separated the two germline ends. Germline V gene sequence: CDR1 SGHVS, CDR2 FQNEAQ. The CDR3 totals 16 residues. This chain's CDR3 is CASSLAEGPGWYEQYF. CDR3 DNA: TGTGCCAGCAGCTTAGCGGAGGGGCCAGGGTGGTACGAGCAGTACTTC. Using reference TRBV7-8 and TRBJ2-7 for the parts outside the CDR3, the full variable domain is GAGVSQSPRYKVAKRGQDVALRCDPISGHVSLFWYQQALGQGPEFLTYFQNEAQLDKSGLPSDRFFAERPEGSVSTLKIQRTQQEDSAVYLCASSLAEGPGWYEQYFGPGTRLTVT.

This clonotype has only a few counts. This chain connects TRBV11-1 to TRBJ2-1; 9 bases are shared with TRBD2. J was trimmed by 5 bases and V by 0 bases; bases with no gene match: 11. Germline values: CDR1 SGHAT, CDR2 FQDESV (reference sequence). This CDR3 region has 18 residues. The DNA of the CDR3 is TGTGCCAGCAGCTTAGCTACTAGCGGGTCCTCCGCCAACAATGAGCAGTTCTTC. As protein: CASSLATSGSSANNEQFF.

The sample holds many counts of this clonotype. This chain joins TRBV11-3 and TRBJ2-3, with 7 positions matching TRBD2. This CDR3 is 15 amino acids long. CDR1 SGHNT and CDR2 YENEEA come from the germline V gene. V was pared by 5 bases and J by 1 base, with 6 bases of the junction left unmatched. The CDR3 here is CASSRFSGRTDTQYF. The CDR3 nucleotides are TGTGCCAGCAGCCGGTTTAGCGGGCGCACAGATACGCAGTATTTT.

This clonotype occurred a few times. The rearrangement joins TRBV29-1 to TRBJ1-2; 9 bases agree with TRBD1. CDR1 is SQVTM and CDR2 is ANQGSEA in the germline V gene. This CDR3 contains 14 residues. Losses at the gene ends were 1 base for V and 4 bases for J; bases not matched to a gene: 4. CDR3: CSVEAGTGTYGYTF. CDR3 bases: TGCAGCGTTGAAGCCGGGACAGGGACCTATGGCTACACCTTC.

J is TRBJ1-2 and V is TRBV7-3, with TRBD1 as a possible D gene (6 bases). Germline CDR1 reads SGHTA; CDR2 reads FQGTGA. The CDR3 length is 16 residues. The V gene lost 0 bases and the J gene lost 8 bases, with 19 bases spanning the gap. The CDR3 is CASSLTAPGGAGGYTF. As DNA, the CDR3 is TGTGCCAGCAGCTTAACGGCCCCGGGGGGCGCGGGAGGCTACACCTTC.

This clonotype was seen only a few times. The chain employs TRBV19 and TRBJ1-5; the D gene is possibly TRBD1 (5 bases). Trimming left V 3 bases short and J 0 bases short, with 9 bases between. Germline CDR1 and CDR2: LNHDA and SQIVND (reference sequence). CDR3 size: 15 residues. CDR3 coding DNA: TGTGCCAGTAGTATTGACAGCTATAGCAATCAGCCCCAGCATTTT. It specifies CASSIDSYSNQPQHF.

The J gene is TRBJ2-1, the V gene TRBV11-2, with 7 nucleotides matching TRBD2. Per germline, CDR1 SGHAT and CDR2 FQNNGV. This CDR3 has 18 residues. V dropped 1 base and J dropped 8; count of bases not matched to a gene: 17. The CDR3: CASSLVSRAGPALDEQFF. The CDR3 bases are TGTGCCAGCAGCTTAGTGTCGAGAGCGGGACCCGCTTTGGATGAGCAGTTCTTC.

In this sample, this clonotype turned up a few times. The rearrangement links TRBV5-1 to TRBJ2-1, with TRBD2 matching 7 bases. From germline, CDR1 is SGHRS and CDR2 YFSETQ. J gave up 1 base and V 5 bases, and 9 bases lay outside the gene matches. CDR3 length: 16 amino acids. The DNA of the CDR3 is TGCGCCAGCAGATTTCGGGGGAGGGGATCCTACAATGAGCAGTTCTTC. Translated: CASRFRGRGSYNEQFF. The variable domain in full, with the rest retrieved from reference TRBV5-1 and TRBJ2-1, is KAGVTQTPRYLIKTRGQQVTLSCSPISGHRSVSWYQQTPGQGLQFLFEYFSETQRNKGNFPGRFSGRQFSNSRSEMNVSTLELGDSALYLCASRFRGRGSYNEQFFGPGTRLTVL.

In its sample, this clonotype was seen a few times. This chain uses TRBV5-1 with TRBJ1-4; 7 bases line up with TRBD1. CDR1 is SGHRS and CDR2 is YFSETQ in the germline V gene. V lost 1 base, J lost 8 bases, and 11 bases stayed unmatched. The CDR3 has 16 residues. This CDR3 is CASSLIPAGQREKLFF. In nucleotides, the CDR3 is TGCGCCAGCAGCTTGATTCCCGCGGGACAGAGAGAAAAACTGTTTTTT.

This clonotype was counted once. The chain is built from TRBV5-4 and TRBJ2-7, with TRBD1 identical over 10 bases. This CDR3 contains 17 residues. V lost 4 bases and J lost 4; bases outside the gene matches: 14. Germline V gene lookup returns CDR1 SGHNT and CDR2 YYREEE (reference sequence). CDR3 bases: TGTGCCAGCAGCAAGGACAGGGGGAGCTCTAAACTTTACGAGCAGTACTTC. Its protein is CASSKDRGSSKLYEQYF.

This sequence joins TRBV5-6 and TRBJ1-4; D is uncertain. Germline CDR1 and CDR2: SGHDT and YYEEEE. V lost 3 bases and J lost 8, with 14 bases in between. CDR3 length: 14 residues. CDR3 nucleotide sequence: TGTGCCAGCAGCTCACCCCGCGGCGGGGAAAAACTGTTTTTT. This codes for CASSSPRGGEKLFF.

The chain has TRBV6-5 and TRBJ2-3; D is unclear. Germline CDR1 MNHEY, CDR2 SVGAGI. The CDR3 is made up of 16 amino acids. The germline V and J ends were trimmed by 4 bases and 0 bases, with 14 bases remaining between them. CDR3 region: CASSFAPKLSTDTQYF. CDR3 sequence (DNA): TGTGCCAGCAGTTTTGCGCCCAAACTGAGCACAGATACGCAGTATTTT.

This clonotype was counted a few times. The V gene is TRBV3-1, the J gene TRBJ2-7, with 10 bases aligning to TRBD2. V lost 3 bases, J lost 2 bases, and 4 bases stayed unmatched. Germline V CDR1 and CDR2: LGHDT, YNNKEL (reference sequence). There are 15 residues in the CDR3. The CDR3 protein is CASSHPLAGTYEQYF. CDR3 nucleotides: TGTGCCAGCAGCCATCCACTAGCGGGAACCTACGAGCAGTACTTC.

This clonotype was recorded many times. This chain links TRBV5-6 with TRBJ2-2; D uncertain. CDR3 length equals 13 residues. The V gene lost 5 bases and the J gene lost 4 bases, with 9 bases spanning the gap. Germline values: CDR1 SGHDT, CDR2 YYEEEE. The CDR3 coding sequence is TGTGCCAGCAGGCGCCGCGGCACCGGGGAGCTGTTTTTT. It specifies CASRRRGTGELFF.

This clonotype was counted ten times or more. V usage is TRBV20-1 and J usage is TRBJ1-5; no definite D call. The germline V gene encodes CDR1 DFQATT and CDR2 SNEGSKA (reference sequence). The CDR3 consists of 15 residues. The ends were cut back, 3 bases at V and 0 bases at J, with 12 bases in the middle. CDR3 amino acids: CSARSGRYSNQPQHF. As DNA, the CDR3 is TGCAGTGCTAGGTCGGGCCGGTATAGCAATCAGCCCCAGCATTTT.

The table lists this clonotype with a count of one. The chain couples TRBV11-2 to TRBJ2-3; D uncertain. V gave up 7 bases and J gave up 2 bases, with 16 bases separating them. CDR1 SGHAT and CDR2 FQNNGV come from the germline V gene. The CDR3 sequence is 15 residues long. CDR3 coding DNA: TGTGCCAGCAATTCAAATGGGATACTCACAGATACGCAGTATTTT. This codes for CASNSNGILTDTQYF. The full variable domain, in which reference TRBV11-2 and TRBJ2-3 provide the parts outside the CDR3, is EAGVAQSPRYKIIEKRQSVAFWCNPISGHATLYWYQQILGQGPKLLIQFQNNGVVDDSQLPKDRFSAERLKGVDSTLKIQPAKLEDSAVYLCASNSNGILTDTQYFGPGTRLTVL.

The rearrangement links TRBV24-1 to TRBJ2-3, with a possible D match to TRBD1 (6 bases). The CDR3 loop spans 16 amino acids. Germline V gene sequence: CDR1 KGHDR, CDR2 SFDVKD. V shed 8 bases and J shed 5 bases, with 22 bases lying between them. The CDR3: CATIRGKWGQGDTQYF. CDR3 DNA: TGTGCCACCATCCGGGGCAAGTGGGGACAAGGAGATACGCAGTATTTT.

A few counts support this clonotype. The rearrangement joins TRBV13 to TRBJ1-5, with a weak D call TRBD1 (5 bases). The CDR3 is 14 amino acids. In germline, CDR1 is PRHDT, CDR2 FYEKMQ (reference sequence). Trimming took 5 bases from V and 5 from J, leaving 13 bases between them. CDR3 amino acids: CASSLGGVHQPQHF. The CDR3 region has the DNA TGTGCCAGCAGCCTGGGGGGAGTCCATCAGCCCCAGCATTTT.

This chain links TRBV11-1 with TRBJ2-3; a possible D gene is TRBD1 (6 bases). Germline V gene sequence: CDR1 SGHAT, CDR2 FQDESV (reference sequence). Trimming removed 1 base at V and 0 bases at J, with 14 bases between. The CDR3 spans 17 residues. This CDR3 reads CASSLGGPSTSTDTQYF. In nucleotides, the CDR3 is TGTGCCAGCAGCTTAGGGGGGCCTTCCACTAGCACAGATACGCAGTATTTT.

CDR3 coding DNA: TGTGCCAGCAGACTTAACGCCGTGAGCTTCTACGAGCAGTACTTC. Encoded protein: CASRLNAVSFYEQYF. This chain connects TRBV2 to TRBJ2-7; D is undetermined. CDR1 is SNHLY, CDR2 FYNNEI, per germline. The V end lost 6 bases, the J end lost 3 bases, and 18 bases lay between the germline ends. The CDR3 totals 15 residues.

This clonotype was detected only a few times. The rearrangement uses TRBV5-1 and TRBJ2-7; no definite D call. V lost 0 bases to trimming and J lost 0 bases, with 10 bases between them. CDR1 is SGHRS and CDR2 is YFSETQ in the germline V gene. This CDR3 has 15 residues. DNA for the CDR3: TGCGCCAGCAGCTTGGAGTCCCTACCCTCCTACGAGCAGTACTTC. As protein: CASSLESLPSYEQYF.

This clonotype has more than one count but fewer than ten. The rearrangement joins TRBV4-1 to TRBJ1-2; TRBD1 might be the D (5 bases). There are 15 residues in the CDR3. Germline CDR1 MGHRA, CDR2 YSYEKL. The germline V and J ends were trimmed by 3 bases and 12 bases, with 23 bases remaining between them. The CDR3 loop is CASSQSPWDPGDHTF. The DNA of the CDR3 is TGCGCCAGCAGCCAGTCTCCCTGGGACCCCGGGGACCACACCTTC.

This clonotype was picked up a small number of times. The CDR3 sequence: CSARKQQGPDTQYF. CDR3 coding DNA: TGCAGTGCTAGGAAGCAGCAGGGACCGGATACGCAGTATTTT. The chain carries TRBV20-1 and TRBJ2-3, with D possibly being TRBD1 or TRBD2 (5 bases each). Per germline, CDR1 DFQATT and CDR2 SNEGSKA (reference sequence). This CDR3 spans 14 amino acids. V gave up 3 bases and J gave up 6 bases, with 16 bases separating them.

This clonotype was counted only a few times. This sequence joins TRBV5-1 and TRBJ1-4; a weak D match, TRBD1 (6 bases). CDR3 size: 15 residues. Germline V lookup: CDR1 SGHRS, CDR2 YFSETQ. V lost 3 bases, J lost 7 bases, and 16 bases lay in between. As DNA, the CDR3 is TGCGCCAGCAGCTCTTACAGGGATCGCAGTGAAAAACTGTTTTTT. It yields the protein CASSSYRDRSEKLFF.

This clonotype was counted a few times. The V gene is TRBV4-1, the J gene TRBJ2-3, with 9 bases matching TRBD2. Per the germline V gene, CDR1 is MGHRA and CDR2 is YSYEKL. V lost 4 bases, J lost 4 bases, and 9 bases stayed unmatched. The CDR3 is 16 residues long. The CDR3 here is CASSRIRLAAPDTQYF. CDR3 coding DNA: TGCGCCAGCAGCCGTATTAGACTAGCGGCGCCAGATACGCAGTATTTT.

This clonotype showed up just a few times. This chain uses TRBV11-2 with TRBJ1-6; D may be TRBD1 (5 bases). The germline CDR1 and CDR2 sequences are SGHAT and FQNNGV. Trimming shortened V by 1 base and J by 4 bases, and 11 bases separated the two germline ends. The CDR3 totals 16 residues. CDR3: CASSLAGKGYNSPLHF. The CDR3 coding sequence is TGTGCCAGCAGCTTAGCAGGGAAGGGGTATAATTCACCCCTCCACTTT. The full variable domain, completed using reference TRBV11-2 and TRBJ1-6, is EAGVAQSPRYKIIEKRQSVAFWCNPISGHATLYWYQQILGQGPKLLIQFQNNGVVDDSQLPKDRFSAERLKGVDSTLKIQPAKLEDSAVYLCASSLAGKGYNSPLHFGNGTRLTVT.

The V gene is TRBV30, the J gene TRBJ2-7; D remains unclear. Trimming took 3 bases from V and 1 from J, leaving 10 bases between them. Germline CDR1 GTSNPN, CDR2 SVGIG (reference sequence). The CDR3 spans 13 residues. The chain's CDR3 is CAWRGTVSYEQYF. The CDR3 bases are TGTGCCTGGAGGGGCACTGTTTCCTACGAGCAGTACTTC.

This clonotype appeared a few times. J is TRBJ2-1 and V is TRBV29-1, with D perhaps TRBD1 or TRBD2 (7 bases each). V lost 4 bases to trimming and J lost 6 bases, with 16 bases between them. CDR3 length: 14 amino acids. Germline loops: CDR1 SQVTM, CDR2 ANQGSEA. The CDR3 loop is CSVGGRGRINEQFF. For the CDR3, the DNA is TGCAGCGTTGGGGGGAGGGGGCGCATCAATGAGCAGTTCTTC.

A few counts support this clonotype. The chain couples TRBV5-1 to TRBJ2-7; D uncertain. The V end was cut by 2 bases, the J end by 3 bases, with 9 bases between. CDR3 length: 13 residues. In germline, CDR1 is SGHRS, CDR2 YFSETQ. CDR3 bases: TGCGCCAGCAGCTTCGAGGAAAACTACGAGCAGTACTTC. Its protein is CASSFEENYEQYF.